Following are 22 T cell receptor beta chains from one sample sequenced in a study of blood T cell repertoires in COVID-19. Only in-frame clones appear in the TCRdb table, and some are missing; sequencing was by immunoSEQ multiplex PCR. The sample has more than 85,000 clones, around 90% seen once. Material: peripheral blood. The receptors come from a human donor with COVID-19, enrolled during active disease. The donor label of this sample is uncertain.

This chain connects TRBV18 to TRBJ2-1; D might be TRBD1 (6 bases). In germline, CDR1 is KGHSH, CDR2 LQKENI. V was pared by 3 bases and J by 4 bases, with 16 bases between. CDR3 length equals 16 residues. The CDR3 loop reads CASSPWAGAGYNEQFF. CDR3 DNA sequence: TGTGCCAGCTCACCTTGGGCAGGGGCTGGTTACAATGAGCAGTTCTTC.

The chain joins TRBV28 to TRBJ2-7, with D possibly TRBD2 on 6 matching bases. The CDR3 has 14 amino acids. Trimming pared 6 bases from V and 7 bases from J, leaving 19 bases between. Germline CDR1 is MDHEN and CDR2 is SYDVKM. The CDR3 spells CASSIPGPGVEQYF. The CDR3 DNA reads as TGTGCCAGCAGCATCCCGGGCCCGGGAGTTGAGCAGTACTTC.

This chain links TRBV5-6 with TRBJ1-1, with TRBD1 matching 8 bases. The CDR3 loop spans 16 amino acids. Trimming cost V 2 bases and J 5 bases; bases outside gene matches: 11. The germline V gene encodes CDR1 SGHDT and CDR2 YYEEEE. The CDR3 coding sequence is TGTGCCAGCAGCTTCGACAGGGGTGGGGTGGAAACTGAAGCTTTCTTT. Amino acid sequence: CASSFDRGGVETEAFF.

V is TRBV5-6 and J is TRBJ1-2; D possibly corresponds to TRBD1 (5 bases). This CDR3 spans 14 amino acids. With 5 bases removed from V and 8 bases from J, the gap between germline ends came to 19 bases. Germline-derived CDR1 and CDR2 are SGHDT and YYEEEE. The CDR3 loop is CASSPLAREDGYTF. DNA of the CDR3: TGTGCCAGCAGTCCCCTCGCCAGGGAGGACGGCTACACCTTC.

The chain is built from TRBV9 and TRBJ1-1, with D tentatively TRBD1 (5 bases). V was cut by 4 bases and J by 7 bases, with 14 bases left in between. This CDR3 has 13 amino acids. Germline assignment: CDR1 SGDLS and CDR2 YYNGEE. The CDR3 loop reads CASSPNPDSEAFF. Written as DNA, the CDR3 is TGTGCCAGCAGCCCCAACCCCGACAGTGAAGCTTTCTTT.

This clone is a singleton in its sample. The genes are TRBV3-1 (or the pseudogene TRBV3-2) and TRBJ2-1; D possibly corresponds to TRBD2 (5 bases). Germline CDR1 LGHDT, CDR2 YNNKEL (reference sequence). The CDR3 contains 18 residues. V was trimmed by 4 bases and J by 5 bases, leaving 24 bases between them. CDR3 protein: CASSPPSEAPRVNNEQFF. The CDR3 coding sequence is TGTGCCAGCAGCCCCCCGTCCGAGGCCCCGAGGGTAAACAATGAGCAGTTCTTC.

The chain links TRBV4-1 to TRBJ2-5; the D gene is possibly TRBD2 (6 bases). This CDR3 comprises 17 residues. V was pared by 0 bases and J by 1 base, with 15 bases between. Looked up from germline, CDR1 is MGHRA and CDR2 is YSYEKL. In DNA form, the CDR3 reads TGCGCCAGCAGCCAAGAATTCGGAGGGTTCGGCCAAGAGACCCAGTACTTC. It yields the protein CASSQEFGGFGQETQYF.

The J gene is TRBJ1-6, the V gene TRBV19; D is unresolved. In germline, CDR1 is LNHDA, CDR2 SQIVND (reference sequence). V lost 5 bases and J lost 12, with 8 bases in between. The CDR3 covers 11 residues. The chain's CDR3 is CASSAGGPLHF. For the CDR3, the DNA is TGTGCCAGTAGTGCGGGAGGACCCCTCCACTTT.

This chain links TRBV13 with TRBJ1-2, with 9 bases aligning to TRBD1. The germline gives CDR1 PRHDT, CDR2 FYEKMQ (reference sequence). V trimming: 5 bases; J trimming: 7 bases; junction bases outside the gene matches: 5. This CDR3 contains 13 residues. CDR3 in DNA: TGTGCCAGCAGCCAGACAGGGGGAGGTGGCTACACCTTC. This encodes CASSQTGGGGYTF.

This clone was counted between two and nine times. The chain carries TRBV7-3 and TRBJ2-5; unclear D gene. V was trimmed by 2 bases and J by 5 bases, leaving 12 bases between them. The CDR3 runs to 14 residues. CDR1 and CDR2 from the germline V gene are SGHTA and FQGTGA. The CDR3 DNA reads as TGTGCCAGCAGCTTAGTCGCCGCCGGGGAGACCCAGTACTTC. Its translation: CASSLVAAGETQYF.

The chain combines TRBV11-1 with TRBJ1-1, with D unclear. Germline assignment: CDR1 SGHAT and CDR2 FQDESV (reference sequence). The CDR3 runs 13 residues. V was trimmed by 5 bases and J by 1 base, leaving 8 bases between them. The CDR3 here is CASSRHRNTEAFF. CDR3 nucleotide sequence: TGTGCCAGCAGCCGTCACAGGAACACTGAAGCTTTCTTT.

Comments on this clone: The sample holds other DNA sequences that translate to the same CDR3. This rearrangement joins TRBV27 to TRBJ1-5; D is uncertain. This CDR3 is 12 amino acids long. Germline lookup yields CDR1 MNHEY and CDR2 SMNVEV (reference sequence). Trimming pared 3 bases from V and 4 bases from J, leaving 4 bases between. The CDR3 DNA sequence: TGTGCCAGCAGTTTTCCGAATCAGCCCCAGCATTTT. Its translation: CASSFPNQPQHF.

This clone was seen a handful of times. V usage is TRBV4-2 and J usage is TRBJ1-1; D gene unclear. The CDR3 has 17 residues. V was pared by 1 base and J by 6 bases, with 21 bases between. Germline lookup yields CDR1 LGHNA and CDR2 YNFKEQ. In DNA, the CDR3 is TGTGCCAGCAGCCAAGGCCCAAGCGGATCAAGCTCGGCTGAAGCTTTCTTT. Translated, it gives CASSQGPSGSSSAEAFF.

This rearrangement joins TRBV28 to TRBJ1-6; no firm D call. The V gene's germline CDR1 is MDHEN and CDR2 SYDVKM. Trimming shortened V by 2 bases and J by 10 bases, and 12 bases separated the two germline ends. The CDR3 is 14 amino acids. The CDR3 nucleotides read TGTGCCAGCAGTTTAGGTGGGAGCAAATCACCCCTCCACTTT. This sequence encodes CASSLGGSKSPLHF.

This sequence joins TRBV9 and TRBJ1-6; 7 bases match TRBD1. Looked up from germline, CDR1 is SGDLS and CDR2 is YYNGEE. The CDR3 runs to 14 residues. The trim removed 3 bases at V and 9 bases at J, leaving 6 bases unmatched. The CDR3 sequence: CASSGQGFSSPLHF. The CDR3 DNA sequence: TGTGCCAGCAGCGGACAGGGATTCAGTTCACCCCTCCACTTT.

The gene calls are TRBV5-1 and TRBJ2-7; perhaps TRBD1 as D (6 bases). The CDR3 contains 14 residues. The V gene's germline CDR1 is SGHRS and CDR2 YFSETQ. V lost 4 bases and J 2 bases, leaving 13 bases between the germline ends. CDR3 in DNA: TGCGCCAGCAGCCTCCTACAGGGACCCTACGAGCAGTACTTC. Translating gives CASSLLQGPYEQYF. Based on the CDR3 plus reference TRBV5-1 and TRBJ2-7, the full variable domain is KAGVTQTPRYLIKTRGQQVTLSCSPISGHRSVSWYQQTPGQGLQFLFEYFSETQRNKGNFPGRFSGRQFSNSRSEMNVSTLELGDSALYLCASSLLQGPYEQYFGPGTRLTVT.

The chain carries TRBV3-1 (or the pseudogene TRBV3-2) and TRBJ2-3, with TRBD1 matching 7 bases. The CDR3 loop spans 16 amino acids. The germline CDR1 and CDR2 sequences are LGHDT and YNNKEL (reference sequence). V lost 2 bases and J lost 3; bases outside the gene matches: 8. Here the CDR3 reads CASSQQQGIGTDTQYF. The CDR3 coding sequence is TGTGCCAGCAGCCAACAACAGGGGATAGGAACAGATACGCAGTATTTT.

The CDR3 DNA follows: TGTGCCTATTCCCACGGGGGAGCGGGAGCCTACGAGCAGTACTTC. Protein: CAYSHGGAGAYEQYF. This chain connects TRBV30 to TRBJ2-7, with 8 positions matching TRBD2. Germline-derived CDR1 and CDR2 are GTSNPN and SVGIG (reference sequence). This CDR3 has 15 residues. V shed 7 bases, J shed 2 bases, and the junction held 13 bases outside the gene matches.

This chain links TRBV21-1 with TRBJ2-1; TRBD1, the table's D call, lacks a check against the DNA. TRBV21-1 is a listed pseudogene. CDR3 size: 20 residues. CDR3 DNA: TGTGCCAGCAGCAAAGTCGTGAGGTTCGGGGCAGGGGACCCCTACAATGAGCAGTTCTTC. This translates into CASSKVVRFGAGDPYNEQFF.

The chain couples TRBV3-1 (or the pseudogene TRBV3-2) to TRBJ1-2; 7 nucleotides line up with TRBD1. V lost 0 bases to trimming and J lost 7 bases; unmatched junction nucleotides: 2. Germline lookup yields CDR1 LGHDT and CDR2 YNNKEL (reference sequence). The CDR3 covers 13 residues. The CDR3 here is CASSQEGTVGYTF. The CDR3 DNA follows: TGTGCCAGCAGCCAAGAGGGGACAGTTGGCTACACCTTC.

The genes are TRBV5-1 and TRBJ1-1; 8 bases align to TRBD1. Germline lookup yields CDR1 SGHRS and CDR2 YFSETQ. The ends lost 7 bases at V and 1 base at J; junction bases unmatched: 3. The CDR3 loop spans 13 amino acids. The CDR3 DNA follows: TGCGCCAGCCCGGACAGGGAGAACACTGAAGCTTTCTTT. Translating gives CASPDRENTEAFF.

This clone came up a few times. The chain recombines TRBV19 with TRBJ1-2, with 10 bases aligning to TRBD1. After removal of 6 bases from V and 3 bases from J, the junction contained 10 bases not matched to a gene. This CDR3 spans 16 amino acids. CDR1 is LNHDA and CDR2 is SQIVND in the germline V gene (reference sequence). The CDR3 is CASSPLGDRGDYGYTF. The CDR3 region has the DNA TGTGCCAGTAGCCCCCTAGGGGACAGGGGAGACTATGGCTACACCTTC.